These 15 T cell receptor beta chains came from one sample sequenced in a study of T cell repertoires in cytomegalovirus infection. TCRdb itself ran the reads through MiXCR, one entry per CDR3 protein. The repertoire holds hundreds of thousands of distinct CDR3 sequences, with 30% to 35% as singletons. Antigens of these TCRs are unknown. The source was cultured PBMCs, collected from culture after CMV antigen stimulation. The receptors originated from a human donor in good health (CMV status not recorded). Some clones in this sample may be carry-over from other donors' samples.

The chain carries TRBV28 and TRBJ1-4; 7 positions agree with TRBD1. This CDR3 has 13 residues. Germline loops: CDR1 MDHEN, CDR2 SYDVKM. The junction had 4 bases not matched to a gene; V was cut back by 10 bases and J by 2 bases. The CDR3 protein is CATSTGTNEKLFF. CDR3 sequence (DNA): TGTGCCACCTCGACAGGGACTAATGAAAAACTGTTTTTT.

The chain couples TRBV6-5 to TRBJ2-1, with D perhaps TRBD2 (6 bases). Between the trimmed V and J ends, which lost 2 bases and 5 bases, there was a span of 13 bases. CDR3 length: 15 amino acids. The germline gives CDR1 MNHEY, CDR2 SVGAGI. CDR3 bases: TGTGCCAGCAGTTACGGCGGGGAATATAACAATGAGCAGTTCTTC. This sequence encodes CASSYGGEYNNEQFF.

This chain's CDR3 is CASRSGLAGVFF. CDR3 coding DNA: TGTGCCAGCAGATCCGGACTAGCGGGAGTGTTCTTC. The rearrangement links TRBV6-2 or TRBV6-3 to TRBJ2-1; 13 bases align to TRBD2. Germline CDR1 and CDR2: MNHEY and SVGEGT. CDR3 length: 12 residues. Unmatched junction bases numbered 5, after V lost 6 bases and J lost 15 bases.

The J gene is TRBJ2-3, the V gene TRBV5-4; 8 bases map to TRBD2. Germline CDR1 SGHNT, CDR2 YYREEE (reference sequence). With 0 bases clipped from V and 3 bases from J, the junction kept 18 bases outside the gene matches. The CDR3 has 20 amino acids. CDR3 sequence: CASSLGRAGGTGGRTDTQYF. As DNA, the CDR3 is TGTGCCAGCAGCTTGGGGAGGGCAGGTGGAACGGGAGGGCGGACAGATACGCAGTATTTT.

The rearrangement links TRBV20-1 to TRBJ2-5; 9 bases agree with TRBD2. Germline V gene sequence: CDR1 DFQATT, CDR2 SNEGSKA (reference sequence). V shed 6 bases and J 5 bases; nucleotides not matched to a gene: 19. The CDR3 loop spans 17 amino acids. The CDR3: CSARRAGVAGASETQYF. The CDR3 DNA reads TGCAGTGCCAGAAGGGCAGGAGTAGCGGGGGCTTCGGAGACCCAGTACTTC.

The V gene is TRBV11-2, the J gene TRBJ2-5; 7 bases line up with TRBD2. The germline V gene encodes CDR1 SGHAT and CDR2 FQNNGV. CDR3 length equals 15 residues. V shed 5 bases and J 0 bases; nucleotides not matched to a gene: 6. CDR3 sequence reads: CASSLSAGNQETQYF. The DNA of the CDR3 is TGTGCCAGCAGCCTGTCAGCGGGAAACCAAGAGACCCAGTACTTC.

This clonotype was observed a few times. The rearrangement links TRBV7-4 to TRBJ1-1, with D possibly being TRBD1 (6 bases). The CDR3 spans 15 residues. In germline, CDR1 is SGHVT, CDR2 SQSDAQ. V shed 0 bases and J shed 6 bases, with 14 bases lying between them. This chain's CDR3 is CASSLALGTIPEAFF. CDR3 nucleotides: TGTGCCAGCAGCTTAGCGCTAGGGACAATCCCTGAAGCTTTCTTT. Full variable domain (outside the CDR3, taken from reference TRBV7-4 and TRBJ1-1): GAGVSQSPRYKVAKRGRDVALRCDSISGHVTLYWYRQTLGQGSEVLTYSQSDAQRDKSGRPSGRFSAERPERSVSTLKIQRTEQGDSAVYLCASSLALGTIPEAFFGQGTRLTVV.

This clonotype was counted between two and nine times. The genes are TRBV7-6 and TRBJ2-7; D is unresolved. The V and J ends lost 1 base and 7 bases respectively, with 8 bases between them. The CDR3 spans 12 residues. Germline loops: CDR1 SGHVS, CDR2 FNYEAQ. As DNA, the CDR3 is TGTGCCAGCAGCTTAGATGGGGTTGAGCAGTACTTC. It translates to CASSLDGVEQYF.

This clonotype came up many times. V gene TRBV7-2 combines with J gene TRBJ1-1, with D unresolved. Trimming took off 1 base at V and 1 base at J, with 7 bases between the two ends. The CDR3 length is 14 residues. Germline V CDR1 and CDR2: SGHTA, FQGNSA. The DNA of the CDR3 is TGTGCCAGCAGCTTAGGTTTTCGGAACACTGAAGCTTTCTTT. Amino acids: CASSLGFRNTEAFF. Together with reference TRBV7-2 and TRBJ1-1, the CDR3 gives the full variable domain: GAGVSQSPSNKVTEKGKDVELRCDPISGHTALYWYRQSLGQGLEFLIYFQGNSAPDKSGLPSDRFSAERTGGSVSTLTIQRTQQEDSAVYLCASSLGFRNTEAFFGQGTRLTVV.

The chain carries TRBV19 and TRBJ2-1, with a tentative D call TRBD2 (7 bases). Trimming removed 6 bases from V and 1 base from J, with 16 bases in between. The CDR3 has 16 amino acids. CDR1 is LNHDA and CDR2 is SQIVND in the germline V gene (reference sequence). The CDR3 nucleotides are TGTGCCAGTAGCCTTAGAAGGGGGGGGTCCTACAATGAGCAGTTCTTC. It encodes CASSLRRGGSYNEQFF.

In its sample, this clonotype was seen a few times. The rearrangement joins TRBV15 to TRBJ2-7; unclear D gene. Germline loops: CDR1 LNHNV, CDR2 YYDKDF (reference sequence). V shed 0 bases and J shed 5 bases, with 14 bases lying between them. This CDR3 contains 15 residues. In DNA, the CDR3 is TGTGCCACCAGCAGAGATATGGCGCGCCGCCACGAGCAGTACTTC. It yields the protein CATSRDMARRHEQYF.

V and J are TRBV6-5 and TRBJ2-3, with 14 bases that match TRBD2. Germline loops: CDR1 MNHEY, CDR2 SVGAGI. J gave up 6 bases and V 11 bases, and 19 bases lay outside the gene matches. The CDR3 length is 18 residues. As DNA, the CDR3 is TGTGCCGGCCGGGGGGGACTAGCGGGGGAGATGAAGTATGATACGCAGTATTTT. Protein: CAGRGGLAGEMKYDTQYF.

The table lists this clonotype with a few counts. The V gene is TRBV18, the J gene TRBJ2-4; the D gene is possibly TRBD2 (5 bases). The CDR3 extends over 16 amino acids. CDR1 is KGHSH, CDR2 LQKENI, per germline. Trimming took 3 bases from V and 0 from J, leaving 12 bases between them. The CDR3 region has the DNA TGTGCCAGCTCACCCCCAGGCGGGCTAGCCAAAAACATTCAGTACTTC. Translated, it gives CASSPPGGLAKNIQYF. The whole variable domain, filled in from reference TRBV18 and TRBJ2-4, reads NAGVMQNPRHLVRRRGQEARLRCSPMKGHSHVYWYRQLPEEGLKFMVYLQKENIIDESGMPKERFSAEFPKEGPSILRIQQVVRGDSAAYFCASSPPGGLAKNIQYFGAGTRLSVL.

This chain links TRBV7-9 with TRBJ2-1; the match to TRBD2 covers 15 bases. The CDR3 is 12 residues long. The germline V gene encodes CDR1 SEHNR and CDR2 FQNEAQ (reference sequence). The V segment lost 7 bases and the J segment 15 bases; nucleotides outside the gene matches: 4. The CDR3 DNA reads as TGTGCCAGCAACGAGGGACTAGCGGGAGGGTTCTTC. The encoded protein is CASNEGLAGGFF.

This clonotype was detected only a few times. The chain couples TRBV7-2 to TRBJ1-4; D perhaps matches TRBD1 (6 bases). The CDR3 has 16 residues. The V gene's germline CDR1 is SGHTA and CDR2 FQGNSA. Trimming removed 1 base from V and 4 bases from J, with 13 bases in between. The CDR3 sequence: CASSLEITGNNEKLFF. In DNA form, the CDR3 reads TGTGCCAGCAGCTTAGAAATTACAGGGAATAATGAAAAACTGTTTTTT.